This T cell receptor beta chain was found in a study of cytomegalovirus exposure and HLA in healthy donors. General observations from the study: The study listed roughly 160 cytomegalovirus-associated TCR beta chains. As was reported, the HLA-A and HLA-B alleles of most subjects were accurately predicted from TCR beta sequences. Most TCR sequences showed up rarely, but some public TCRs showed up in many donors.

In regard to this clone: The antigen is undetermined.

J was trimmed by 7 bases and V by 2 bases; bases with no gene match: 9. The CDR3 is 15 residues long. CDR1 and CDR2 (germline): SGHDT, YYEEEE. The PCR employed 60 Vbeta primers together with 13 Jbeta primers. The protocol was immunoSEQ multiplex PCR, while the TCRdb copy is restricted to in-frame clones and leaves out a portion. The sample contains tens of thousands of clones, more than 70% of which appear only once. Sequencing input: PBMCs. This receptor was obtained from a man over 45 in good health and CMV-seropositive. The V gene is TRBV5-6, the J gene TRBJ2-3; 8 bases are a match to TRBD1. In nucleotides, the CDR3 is TGTGCCAGCAGCTTCTGGGACAGGCGGCCGTATACGCAGTATTTT. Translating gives CASSFWDRRPYTQYF.